The 2 T cell receptor beta chains reported below all come from one sample, sequenced in a study of cytomegalovirus exposure and HLA in healthy donors. The PCR employed 60 Vbeta primers together with 13 Jbeta primers. Sequencing used immunoSEQ multiplex PCR; TCRdb keeps in-frame clones, though not all of them. This table holds around 190,000 clones, around 81% found once. What was sequenced was PBMCs. These receptors were collected from a man aged 18 to 29 in good health and CMV-seronegative.

This clone has more than one count but fewer than ten. The CDR3 reads CASSQVVETQYF. CDR3 DNA: TGTGCCAGCAGCCAAGTAGTGGAGACCCAGTACTTC. This chain uses TRBV14 with TRBJ2-5; D not resolved. The CDR3 spans 12 residues. Germline lookup yields CDR1 SGHDN and CDR2 FVKESK. V lost 1 base and J lost 5, with 5 bases in between.

The V and J genes are TRBV11-2 and TRBJ2-1; D may be TRBD2 (5 bases). Germline V CDR1 and CDR2: SGHAT, FQNNGV. Trimming pared 2 bases from V and 8 bases from J, leaving 13 bases between. The CDR3 spans 14 residues. The CDR3: CASSLRGIQYEQFF. CDR3 DNA sequence: TGTGCCAGCAGCTTACGAGGGATTCAATATGAGCAGTTCTTC.